A selection of T cell receptor beta chains follows, all from one sample in a study of human T cells and chemical hapten exposure. TCRdb processed the RACE reads anew with MiXCR; each CDR3 protein has one entry. The data hold tens of thousands of distinct CDR3 sequences, with 6.5% to 10% observed a single time. The sequencing here drew on whole blood, taken in connection with sensitization to the hapten diphenylcyclopropenone (DPC). Every receptor here comes from a woman in her 50s with alopecia areata. Some clones in this sample may be carry-over from other donors' samples. Each CDR3 is given with its conserved first and last residue. Fields, in order: J gene, V gene, D gene, clone size, CDR3 protein, CDR3 DNA. The D gene is left open where the match is weak. The size of a clone is reported for some rows only, either as once, few or many, or as a class for expanded clones.

>TRBJ2-3|TRBV2|TRBD2|few
CATGTSGGAADTQYF
TGTGCCACCGGGACTAGCGGGGGGGCGGCAGATACGCAGTATTTT
>TRBJ2-3|TRBV20-1|-|few
CSARAGAITDTQYF
TGCAGTGCTAGAGCGGGGGCAATCACAGATACGCAGTATTTT
>TRBJ2-3|TRBV2|TRBD1|-
CASSDLRDRLADTQYF
TGTGCCAGCAGTGATCTCCGGGACAGGTTGGCAGATACGCAGTATTTT
>TRBJ1-1|TRBV20-1|-|many
CSASLGGGNTEAFF
TGCAGTGCTAGTCTGGGTGGTGGGAACACTGAAGCTTTCTTT
>TRBJ2-7|TRBV20-1|-|-
CSAPRQGEQYF
TGCAGTGCCCCTAGGCAGGGCGAGCAGTACTTC
>TRBJ2-1|TRBV7-2|-|few
CASSLEGSGWGNEQFF
TGTGCCAGCAGCTTAGAGGGGTCAGGGTGGGGCAATGAGCAGTTCTTC
>TRBJ1-4|TRBV16|-|many
CASSRGHGATNEKLFF
TGTGCCAGCAGCCGTGGACACGGAGCAACTAATGAAAAACTGTTTTTT
>TRBJ1-5|TRBV29-1|-|few
CSVEVGINQPQHF
TGCAGCGTTGAGGTAGGGATCAATCAGCCCCAGCATTTT
>TRBJ2-3|TRBV5-1|TRBD2|many
CASSPGLAGTDTQYF
TGCGCCAGCAGCCCCGGACTAGCGGGCACAGATACGCAGTATTTT
>TRBJ2-3|TRBV29-1|TRBD2|few
CSVGTSGRIDTQYF
TGCAGCGTTGGGACTAGCGGGAGGATAGATACGCAGTATTTT
>TRBJ2-1|TRBV7-9|TRBD1|many
CASSTPGQGFNEQFF
TGTGCCAGCAGCACCCCGGGACAGGGTTTCAATGAGCAGTTCTTC
>TRBJ2-5|TRBV6-1|-|few
CASSERGRETQYF
TGTGCCAGCAGTGAAAGAGGCCGAGAGACCCAGTACTTC
>TRBJ1-5|TRBV24-1|-|-
CATAEGWSNQPQHF
TGTGCCACCGCTGAGGGCTGGAGCAATCAGCCCCAGCATTTT
>TRBJ2-1|TRBV2|TRBD2|few
CARALAGDYNEQFF
TGTGCCAGAGCTCTAGCGGGGGACTACAATGAGCAGTTCTTC
>TRBJ1-2|TRBV5-1|-|few
CASSLAGTANYGYTF
TGCGCCAGCAGCTTGGCAGGGACCGCCAACTATGGCTACACCTTC
>TRBJ2-7|TRBV5-1|-|-
CTSSSKGVYEQYF
TGCACCAGCAGCTCTAAAGGGGTCTACGAGCAGTACTTC
>TRBJ2-7|TRBV5-6|-|few
CASSFRAQEQYF
TGTGCCAGCAGCTTTAGGGCGCAAGAGCAGTACTTC
>TRBJ2-1|TRBV18|-|-
CASSTAVNEQFF
TGTGCCAGCTCAACGGCTGTCAATGAGCAGTTCTTC
>TRBJ2-3|TRBV9|-|-
CASSTLQGSTDTQYF
TGTGCCAGTTCCACCCTACAGGGTAGCACAGATACGCAGTATTTT